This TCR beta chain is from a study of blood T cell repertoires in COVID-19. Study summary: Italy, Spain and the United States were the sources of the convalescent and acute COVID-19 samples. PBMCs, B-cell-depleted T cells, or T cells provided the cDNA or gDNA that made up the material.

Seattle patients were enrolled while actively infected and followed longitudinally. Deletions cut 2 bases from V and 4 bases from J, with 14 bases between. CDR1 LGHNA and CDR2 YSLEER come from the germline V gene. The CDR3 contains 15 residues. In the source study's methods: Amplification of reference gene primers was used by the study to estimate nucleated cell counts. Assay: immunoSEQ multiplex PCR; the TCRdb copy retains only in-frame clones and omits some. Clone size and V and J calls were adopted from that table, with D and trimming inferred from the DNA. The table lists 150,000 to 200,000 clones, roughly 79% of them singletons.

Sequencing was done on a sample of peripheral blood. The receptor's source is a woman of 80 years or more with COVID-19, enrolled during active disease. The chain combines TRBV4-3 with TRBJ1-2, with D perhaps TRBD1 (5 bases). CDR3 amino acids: CASSQQGAASYGYTF. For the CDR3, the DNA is TGCGCCAGCAGCCAACAGGGTGCCGCTTCCTATGGCTACACCTTC.